This TCR beta chain stems from a study of T-cell memory formation after mild COVID-19. Across the study: Each donor largely had its own TCR clusters.

Study-wide results and limits: A subset of responding clones appeared in pre-infection memory, suggesting cross-reactive memory joined. Mainly in CM and EM were contracting CD4+ clones; CD8+ were in EMRA.

Each CDR3 protein is one row after TCRdb ran MiXCR on the 5' RACE reads. The table lists about 540,000 distinct CDR3 sequences, about a fifth of them singletons. With respect to this clonotype: Its antigen is as yet unknown.

V lost 7 bases to trimming and J lost 9 bases, with 16 bases between them. This CDR3 is 13 amino acids long. Per the germline V gene, CDR1 is GTSNPN and CDR2 is SVGIG (reference sequence). The sequenced sample consisted of PBMCs or a T cell subset sorted from them (not recorded which). V and J are TRBV30 and TRBJ1-6; a possible D gene is TRBD1 (6 bases). The receptor comes from an adult woman who had mild COVID-19 (a few samples of this study predate the infection). Cell type and time point are not known. CDR3 loop: CAYSGQRSSPLHF. CDR3 in DNA: TGTGCCTACTCGGGACAACGGTCTTCACCCCTCCACTTT.